This T cell receptor beta chain stems from a study of T-cell memory formation after mild COVID-19. TCRalpha and TCRbeta libraries used 5'RACE with constant-segment primers and UMIs. TCRdb used MiXCR to reprocess the 5' RACE reads, holding one entry per CDR3 protein. The sample has about 210,000 distinct CDR3 sequences; around 30% are singletons. This clonotype has a handful of counts. Its target is unknown. The study's findings and limits: A balance of CD4 and CD8 characterized clones contracting day 15 to 85, whereas later expanders leaned CD4+. Contracting CD4+ clones sat mainly in CM and EM; CD8+ in EMRA. Clones from the second wave (peaking day 37) had unconfirmed SARS-CoV-2 specificity.

The germline CDR1 and CDR2 sequences are SGHTA and FQGTGA. This CDR3 has 14 residues. V was pared by 8 bases and J by 8 bases, with 8 bases of the junction left unmatched. The TCR sequence derives from an adult woman who had mild COVID-19 (a few samples of this study predate the infection). Cell type and time point are not known. The chain is built from TRBV7-3 and TRBJ2-2, with 10 bases aligning to TRBD2. The specimen was PBMCs or a T cell subset sorted from them (not recorded which). The chain's CDR3 is CASGSSGGAGELFF. The CDR3 coding sequence is TGTGCCAGCGGCTCTAGCGGGGGTGCTGGGGAGCTGTTTTTT.